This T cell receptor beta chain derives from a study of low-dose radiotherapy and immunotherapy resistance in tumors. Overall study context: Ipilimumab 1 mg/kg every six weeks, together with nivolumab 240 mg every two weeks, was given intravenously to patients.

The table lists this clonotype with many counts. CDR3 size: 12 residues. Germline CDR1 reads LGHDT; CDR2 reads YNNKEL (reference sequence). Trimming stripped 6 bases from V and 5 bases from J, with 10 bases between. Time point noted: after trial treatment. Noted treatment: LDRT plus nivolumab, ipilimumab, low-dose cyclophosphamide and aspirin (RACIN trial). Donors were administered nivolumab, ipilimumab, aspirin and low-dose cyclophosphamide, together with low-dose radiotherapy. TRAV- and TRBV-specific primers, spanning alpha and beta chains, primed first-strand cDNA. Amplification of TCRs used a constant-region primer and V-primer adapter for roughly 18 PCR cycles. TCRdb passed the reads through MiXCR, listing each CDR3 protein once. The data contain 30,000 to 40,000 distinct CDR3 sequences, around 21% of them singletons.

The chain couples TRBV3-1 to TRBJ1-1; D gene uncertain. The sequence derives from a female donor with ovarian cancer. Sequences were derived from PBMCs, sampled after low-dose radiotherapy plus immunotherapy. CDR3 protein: CASSQTGTEAFF. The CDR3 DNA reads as TGTGCCAGCAGTCAGACGGGGACTGAAGCTTTCTTT.